The entry below gives a single TCR beta chain sequence along with its context. The sort gate was single viable CD3+CD4+CD8-CD45RO+ cells for memory CD4+ T cells. After thawing, CD4+ T cells were positively selected. The entry originates in a study of memory CD4+ T cells and cytomegalovirus serostatus. Germline lookup yields CDR1 SGHTA and CDR2 FQGNSA. Trimming removed 5 bases from V and 4 bases from J, with 19 bases in between. This CDR3 contains 16 residues. Using immunoSEQ multiplex PCR, the repertoire was profiled, and TCRdb retains in-frame clones only, with some absent. The sample holds about 82,000 clones; around 80% are singletons and the top ten take less than 0.85%.

The sequenced sample consisted of memory CD4+ T cells from blood. The rearrangement uses TRBV7-2 and TRBJ2-3; no reliable D call. The sequence came from an adult in good health and CMV-seronegative. As DNA, the CDR3 is TGTGCCAGCAGCCCCGGGCTAGGTTGGTTTGCAGATACGCAGTATTTT. This sequence encodes CASSPGLGWFADTQYF.